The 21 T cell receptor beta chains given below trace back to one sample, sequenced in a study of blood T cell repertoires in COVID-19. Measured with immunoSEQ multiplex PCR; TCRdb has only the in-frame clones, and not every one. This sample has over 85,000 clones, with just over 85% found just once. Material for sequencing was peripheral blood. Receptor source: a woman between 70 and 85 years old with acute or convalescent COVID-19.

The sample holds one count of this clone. The CDR3 bases are TGTGCCAGCAGCTCAAGCCAGGGGGGACCTGGGGCCAACGTCCTGACTTTC. As protein: CASSSSQGGPGANVLTF. This chain joins TRBV9 and TRBJ2-6, with D perhaps matching TRBD1 (7 bases). The CDR3 consists of 17 residues. CDR1 is SGDLS, CDR2 YYNGEE, per germline. V lost 4 bases, J lost 2 bases, and 16 bases lay in between.

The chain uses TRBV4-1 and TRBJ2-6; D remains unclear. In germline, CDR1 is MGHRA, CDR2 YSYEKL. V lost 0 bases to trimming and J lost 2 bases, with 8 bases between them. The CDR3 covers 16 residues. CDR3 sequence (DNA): TGCGCCAGCAGCCAAGATAGTCTTCCTGGGGCCAACGTCCTGACTTTC. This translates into CASSQDSLPGANVLTF.

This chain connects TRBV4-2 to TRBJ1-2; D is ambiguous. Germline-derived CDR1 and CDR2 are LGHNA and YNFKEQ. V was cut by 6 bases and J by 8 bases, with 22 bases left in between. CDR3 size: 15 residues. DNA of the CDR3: TGTGCCAGCAGAAAGACGGCGGCCGCCGATATCGGCTACACCTTC. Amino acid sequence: CASRKTAAADIGYTF.

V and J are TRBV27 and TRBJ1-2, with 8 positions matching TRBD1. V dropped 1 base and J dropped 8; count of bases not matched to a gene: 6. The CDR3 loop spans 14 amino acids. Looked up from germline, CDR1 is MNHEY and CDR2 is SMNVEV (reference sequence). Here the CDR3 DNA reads TGTGCCAGCAGTTTATACCAGGGGGCACACGGCTACACCTTC. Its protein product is CASSLYQGAHGYTF.

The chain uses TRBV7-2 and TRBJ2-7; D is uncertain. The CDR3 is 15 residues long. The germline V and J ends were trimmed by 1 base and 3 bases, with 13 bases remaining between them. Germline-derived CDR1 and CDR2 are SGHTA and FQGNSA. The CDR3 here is CASSLVPGQNYEQYF. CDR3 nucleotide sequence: TGTGCCAGCAGCTTAGTTCCAGGTCAAAACTACGAGCAGTACTTC.

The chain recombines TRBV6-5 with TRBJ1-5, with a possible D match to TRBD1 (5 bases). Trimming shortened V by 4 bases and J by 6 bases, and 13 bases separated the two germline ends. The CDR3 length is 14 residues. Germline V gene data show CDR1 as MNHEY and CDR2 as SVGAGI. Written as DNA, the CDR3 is TGTGCCAGCAGTTCGGAGCCAGGGCGTCAGCCCCAGCATTTT. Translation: CASSSEPGRQPQHF.

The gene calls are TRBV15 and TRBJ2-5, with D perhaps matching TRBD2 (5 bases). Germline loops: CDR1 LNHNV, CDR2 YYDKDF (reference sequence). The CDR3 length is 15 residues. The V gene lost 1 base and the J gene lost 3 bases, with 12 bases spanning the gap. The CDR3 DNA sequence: TGTGCCACCAGCAGAGCCGGGAACCATAAAGAGACCCAGTACTTC. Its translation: CATSRAGNHKETQYF.

The CDR3 loop is CASSLGTDLNTEAFF. CDR3 nucleotides: TGTGCCAGCAGCTTGGGTACAGACCTGAACACTGAAGCTTTCTTT. The V call is TRBV5-4, the J call TRBJ1-1; D remains unclear. The germline V and J ends were trimmed by 0 bases and 0 bases, with 9 bases remaining between them. Germline V gives CDR1 SGHNT, CDR2 YYREEE (reference sequence). This CDR3 is built from 15 residues.

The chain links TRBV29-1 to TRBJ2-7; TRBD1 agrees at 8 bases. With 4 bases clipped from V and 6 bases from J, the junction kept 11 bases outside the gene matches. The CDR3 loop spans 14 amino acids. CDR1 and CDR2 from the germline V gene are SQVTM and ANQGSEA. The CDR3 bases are TGCAGCGTTGGCCGGACAGGGCGGTCGGGCGAGCAGTACTTC. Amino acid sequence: CSVGRTGRSGEQYF.

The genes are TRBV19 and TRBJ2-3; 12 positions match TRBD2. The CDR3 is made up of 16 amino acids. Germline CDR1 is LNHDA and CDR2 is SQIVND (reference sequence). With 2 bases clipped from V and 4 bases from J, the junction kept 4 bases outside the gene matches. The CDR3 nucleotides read TGTGCCAGTAGTATAAAGACTAGCGGGAGATCAGATACGCAGTATTTT. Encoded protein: CASSIKTSGRSDTQYF.

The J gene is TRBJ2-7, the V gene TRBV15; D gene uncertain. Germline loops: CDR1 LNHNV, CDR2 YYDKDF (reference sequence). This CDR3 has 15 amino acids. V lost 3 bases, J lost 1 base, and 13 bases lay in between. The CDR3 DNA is TGTGCCACCAGCAGCAGACAAGATCCATCCTACGAGCAGTACTTC. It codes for CATSSRQDPSYEQYF.

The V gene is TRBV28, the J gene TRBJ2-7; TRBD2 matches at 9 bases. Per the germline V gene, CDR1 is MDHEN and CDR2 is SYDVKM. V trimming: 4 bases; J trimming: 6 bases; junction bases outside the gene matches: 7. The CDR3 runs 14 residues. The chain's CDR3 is CASSSGGRVGEQYF. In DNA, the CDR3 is TGTGCCAGCAGTTCCGGCGGGAGGGTTGGCGAGCAGTACTTC. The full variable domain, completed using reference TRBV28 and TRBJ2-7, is DVKVTQSSRYLVKRTGEKVFLECVQDMDHENMFWYRQDPGLGLRLIYFSYDVKMKEKGDIPEGYSVSREKKERFSLILESASTNQTSMYLCASSSGGRVGEQYFGPGTRLTVT.

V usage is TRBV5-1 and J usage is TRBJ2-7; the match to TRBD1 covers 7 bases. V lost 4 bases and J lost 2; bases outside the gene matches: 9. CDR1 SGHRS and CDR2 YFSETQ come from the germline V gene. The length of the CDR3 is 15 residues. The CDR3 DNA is TGCGCCAGCAGCGGACCCGGGACAGAAACCTACGAGCAGTACTTC. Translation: CASSGPGTETYEQYF.

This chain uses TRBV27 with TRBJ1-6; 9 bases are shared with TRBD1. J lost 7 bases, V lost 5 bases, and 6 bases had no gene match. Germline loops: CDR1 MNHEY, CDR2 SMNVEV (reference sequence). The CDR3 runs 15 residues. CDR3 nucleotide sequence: TGTGCCAGCAGTGGGTACAGGGGGCTCAATTCACCCCTCCACTTT. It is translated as CASSGYRGLNSPLHF.

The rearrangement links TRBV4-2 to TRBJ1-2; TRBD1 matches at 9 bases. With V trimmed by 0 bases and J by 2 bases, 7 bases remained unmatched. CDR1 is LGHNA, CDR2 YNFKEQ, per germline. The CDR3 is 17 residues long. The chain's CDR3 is CASSQEVGQGRNYGYTF. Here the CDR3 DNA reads TGTGCCAGCAGCCAAGAGGTGGGACAGGGACGGAACTATGGCTACACCTTC.

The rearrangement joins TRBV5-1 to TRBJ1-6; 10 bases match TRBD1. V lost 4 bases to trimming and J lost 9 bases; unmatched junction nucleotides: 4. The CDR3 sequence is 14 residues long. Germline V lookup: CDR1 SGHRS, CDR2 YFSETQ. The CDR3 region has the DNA TGCGCCAGCAGCATAGACAGGGGGCGTTCACCCCTCCACTTT. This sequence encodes CASSIDRGRSPLHF.

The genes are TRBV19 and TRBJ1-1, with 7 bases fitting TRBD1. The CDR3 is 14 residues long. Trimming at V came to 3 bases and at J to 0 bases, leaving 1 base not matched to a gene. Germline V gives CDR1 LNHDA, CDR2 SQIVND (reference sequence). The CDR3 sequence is CASSITGVNTEAFF. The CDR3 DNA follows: TGTGCCAGTAGTATTACAGGGGTGAACACTGAAGCTTTCTTT.

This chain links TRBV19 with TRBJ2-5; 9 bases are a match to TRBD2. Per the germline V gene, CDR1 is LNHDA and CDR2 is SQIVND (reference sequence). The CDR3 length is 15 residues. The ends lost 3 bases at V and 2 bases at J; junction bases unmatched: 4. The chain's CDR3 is CASSMWLAGQETQYF. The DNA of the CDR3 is TGTGCCAGTAGTATGTGGCTAGCGGGACAAGAGACCCAGTACTTC.

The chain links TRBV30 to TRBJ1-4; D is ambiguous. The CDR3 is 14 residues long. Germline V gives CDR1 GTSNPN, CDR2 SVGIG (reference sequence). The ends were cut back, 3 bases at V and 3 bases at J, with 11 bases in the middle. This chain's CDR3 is CAWRAGHSNEKLFF. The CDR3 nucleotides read TGTGCCTGGAGGGCAGGCCACTCTAATGAAAAACTGTTTTTT.

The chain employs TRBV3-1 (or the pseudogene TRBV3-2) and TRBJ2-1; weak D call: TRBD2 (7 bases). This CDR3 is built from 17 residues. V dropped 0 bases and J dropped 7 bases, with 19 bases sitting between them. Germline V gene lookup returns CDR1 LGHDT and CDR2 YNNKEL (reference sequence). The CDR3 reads CASSQETVWRGQNEQFF. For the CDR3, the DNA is TGTGCCAGCAGCCAAGAAACCGTTTGGCGGGGGCAAAATGAGCAGTTCTTC.

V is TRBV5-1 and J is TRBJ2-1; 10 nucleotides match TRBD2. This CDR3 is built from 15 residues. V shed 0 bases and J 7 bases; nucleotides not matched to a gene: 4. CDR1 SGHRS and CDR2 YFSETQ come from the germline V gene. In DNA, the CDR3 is TGCGCCAGCAGCTTGGTAGCGGGAGGAAAAAATGAGCAGTTCTTC. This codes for CASSLVAGGKNEQFF.